A selection of T cell receptor beta chains follows, all from one sample in a study of CD8 T cells in ankylosing spondylitis. In TCRdb, the 5' RACE reads were re-called with MiXCR into one record per CDR3 protein. The sample shows about 240,000 distinct CDR3 sequences, 7% to 10% of them seen only once. The sample taken for sequencing was blood, either unsorted or a sorted T cell fraction (not recorded which). These TCRs come from a female donor with ankylosing spondylitis or in good health (not recorded which). Both conserved end residues are part of each CDR3. The order of the fields is clone size, V gene, D gene, J gene, CDR3 DNA, CDR3 protein. A D gene is named only where the DNA matches it firmly. Clone size, where shown, is once, few, many, or a class for clones that have expanded.

NA	TRBV7-9	TRBD1	TRBJ1-4	TGTGCCAGCAGCTTCGGAACCGGGACAGGGAACGAAAAACTGTTTTTT	CASSFGTGTGNEKLFF
many	TRBV12-3/TRBV12-4	TRBD2	TRBJ2-1	TGTGCCAGCAGTTTGAGGACTAGCGGGAGAGATGAGCAGTTCTTC	CASSLRTSGRDEQFF
NA	TRBV5-1	TRBD2	TRBJ2-5	TGCGCCAGCAGCCTGACTAGCGGAAAAGAGACCCAGTACTTC	CASSLTSGKETQYF
NA	TRBV6-2/TRBV6-3	TRBD1	TRBJ1-5	TGTGCCAGCAGTCCCGGGACAGGCCTCGGAGGCGGTCAGCCCCAGCATTTT	CASSPGTGLGGGQPQHF
NA	TRBV27	TRBD1	TRBJ1-1	TGTGCCAGCAGTTCTCAGGGGGCAGCGAGCACTGAAGCTTTCTTT	CASSSQGAASTEAFF
few	TRBV19	NA	TRBJ2-7	TGTGCCAGTAGTCTACCGGGCGGTTACGAGCAGTACTTC	CASSLPGGYEQYF
many	TRBV10-2	NA	TRBJ2-3	TGCGCCAGCAGTGAGACCTCTCCTGGGGCAGATACGCAGTATTTT	CASSETSPGADTQYF
many	TRBV7-9	TRBD1	TRBJ2-5	TGTGCCAGCAGCATGACAGGGGGAAGGGCCGAGACCCAGTACTTC	CASSMTGGRAETQYF
many	TRBV7-8	TRBD2	TRBJ2-2	TGTGCCAGCAGCTTCCTTAGCGGGAGGACTACCGGGGAGCTGTTTTTT	CASSFLSGRTTGELFF
NA	TRBV7-2	NA	TRBJ2-5	TGTGCCAGCAGCTTAGCTAAGCTAAGGGATTTAGGAGAGACCCAGTACTTC	CASSLAKLRDLGETQYF
many	TRBV20-1	NA	TRBJ1-1	TGCAGTGCTGAATCCAACACTGAAGCTTTCTTT	CSAESNTEAFF
many	TRBV25-1	NA	TRBJ2-7	TGTGCCAGCAGTGAATTGGGCAGCACCTACGAGCAGTACTTC	CASSELGSTYEQYF
many	TRBV30	NA	TRBJ1-1	TGTGCCTGGAGTGTACTACAGAACACTGAAGCTTTCTTT	CAWSVLQNTEAFF
many	TRBV11-2	NA	TRBJ2-1	TGTGCCAGCGGTCCCCTATCCTACAATGAGCAGTTCTTC	CASGPLSYNEQFF
many	TRBV29-1	NA	TRBJ2-6	TGCAGCGTTGGACCCGGCGAATCTGGGGCCAACGTCCTGACTTTC	CSVGPGESGANVLTF
many	TRBV29-1	NA	TRBJ1-1	TGCAGCGTTGAAGTAGTTTGGAACACTGAAGCTTTCTTT	CSVEVVWNTEAFF
many	TRBV5-1	TRBD2	TRBJ2-3	TGCGCCAGCAGCTTGCGATGGGAGGAGCGGGGAGATACGCAGTATTTT	CASSLRWEERGDTQYF
once	TRBV7-2	TRBD2	TRBJ2-3	TGTGCCGGCAGCTTAGGGACTAGCGGCACAGATACGCAGTATTTT	CAGSLGTSGTDTQYF
many	TRBV20-1	NA	TRBJ2-5	TGCAGTGCTAGAGATCCCCGGGGGTCCCTCCTGGAGACCCAGTACTTC	CSARDPRGSLLETQYF
many	TRBV18	TRBD1	TRBJ2-1	TGTGCCAGCTCACTGCGGGCCCCGGGACAGGGGGCCGATGAGCAGTTCTTC	CASSLRAPGQGADEQFF
once	TRBV25-1	NA	TRBJ1-2	TGTGCCAGCAGTGAATCCGGGGGAGGTGGCTATGGCTACACCTTC	CASSESGGGGYGYTF
many	TRBV4-3	NA	TRBJ1-2	TGCGCCAGCAGCCTCCGGCTTACCGCGAACTATGGCTACACCTTC	CASSLRLTANYGYTF
few	TRBV11-2	TRBD1	TRBJ1-1	TGTGCCAGCACCCGAATCGACAGGGTGGGCACTGAAGCTTTCTTT	CASTRIDRVGTEAFF
many	TRBV6-5	NA	TRBJ2-7	TGTGCCAGCAGTTCCCGGGGTTTGGGCACTACCTACGAGCAGTACTTC	CASSSRGLGTTYEQYF
many	TRBV2	NA	TRBJ2-7	TGTGCCAGCAGACGATATCCCCCGGACAGCACTTCCTACGAGCAGTACTTC	CASRRYPPDSTSYEQYF
few	TRBV11-2	NA	TRBJ2-3	TGTGCCAGCAGCTTAGTTCGGACCCCCACAGATACGCAATATTTT	CASSLVRTPTDTQYF
many	TRBV24-1	NA	TRBJ2-3	TGTGCCACCGGGACCTGGGACTCCACAGATACGCAGTATTTT	CATGTWDSTDTQYF
few	TRBV20-1	TRBD1	TRBJ1-5	TGCAGTGCCCCGGGACAGGGCGACAATCAGCCCCAGCATTTT	CSAPGQGDNQPQHF
many	TRBV6-2/TRBV6-3	NA	TRBJ2-1	TGTGCCAGCACACAAATCGGCAATGAGCAGTTCTTC	CASTQIGNEQFF
many	TRBV9	NA	TRBJ1-1	TGTGCCAGCAGCGTAGGAATGGGACGGCACACTGAAGCTTTCTTT	CASSVGMGRHTEAFF
many	TRBV28	TRBD2	TRBJ2-1	TGTGCCAGCAGTCGGGGCGGGAGCTCCTACAATGAGCAGTTCTTC	CASSRGGSSYNEQFF
NA	TRBV11-2	NA	TRBJ1-2	TGTGCCAGCAGCTCCGAGGGGTCCCCCTTCTTC	CASSSEGSPFF
once	TRBV7-9	TRBD2	TRBJ2-2	TGTGCCAGCAGCTTATTAGCGGGGGCCGAGGAGCTGTTTTTT	CASSLLAGAEELFF
many	TRBV7-8	NA	TRBJ2-3	TGTGCCAGCAGCTTCCCCCTCACGGACTTCAGGGGTACGCAGTATTTT	CASSFPLTDFRGTQYF
many	TRBV20-1	TRBD2	TRBJ2-2	TGCAGTGCTAGAGATCCGGCTAGCGGGGGGTTAGGATACGGGGAGCTGTTTTTT	CSARDPASGGLGYGELFF
NA	TRBV12-3/TRBV12-4	NA	TRBJ2-6	TGTGCCAGCAGTTTTGGTCTTGGGGCCAACGTCCTGACTTTC	CASSFGLGANVLTF
many	TRBV6-2/TRBV6-3	TRBD2	TRBJ2-7	TGTGCCAGCAGTGTGCACGAAGCGGGAGGGCCCTACGAGCAGTACTTC	CASSVHEAGGPYEQYF
many	TRBV29-1	TRBD1	TRBJ2-5	TGCAGCGCCCGACAGGGGTCGGAGACCCAGTACTTC	CSARQGSETQYF
NA	TRBV7-9	NA	TRBJ1-3	TGTGCCAGCAGCGGGAACAGGGTCTCTGGAAACACCATATATTTT	CASSGNRVSGNTIYF
many	TRBV20-1	NA	TRBJ2-7	TGCAGTGCTCCCTCGACCTCCTACGAGCAGTACTTC	CSAPSTSYEQYF
NA	TRBV4-3	TRBD2	TRBJ2-3	TGCGCCAGCAGCCAAGATCCAGGTTCTCCGGGAGGGGGGACGCAGTATTTT	CASSQDPGSPGGGTQYF
many	TRBV10-3	TRBD2	TRBJ2-1	TGTGCCATCACACTAGCGGGGACCAATGAGCAGTTCTTC	CAITLAGTNEQFF
many	TRBV7-2	TRBD2	TRBJ2-1	TGTGCCAGCAGCTTCCGACTAGCGGGAAACTACAATGAGCAGTTCTTC	CASSFRLAGNYNEQFF
many	TRBV20-1	NA	TRBJ2-1	TGCAGTGCGCTAGCCAGTCCTTATTACAATGAGCAGTTCTTC	CSALASPYYNEQFF
many	TRBV28	TRBD1	TRBJ1-1	TGTGCCAGCAGTTACCTCAGGGGGGGGACAGCTTTTAACACTGAAGCTTTCTTT	CASSYLRGGTAFNTEAFF
many	TRBV11-1	TRBD1	TRBJ1-6	TGTGCCAGCAGCTTAGCCACAGGGGGCAATTCACCCCTCCACTTT	CASSLATGGNSPLHF
many	TRBV7-2	NA	TRBJ2-3	TGTGCCAGCAGCAAACCCTACGATACGCAGTATTTT	CASSKPYDTQYF
NA	TRBV7-9	NA	TRBJ2-3	TGTGCCAGCAGCTCCCTCTTCGGGGCGGATACGCAGTATTTT	CASSSLFGADTQYF
many	TRBV5-1	NA	TRBJ2-1	TGCGCCAGCAGCTTTTCGGAGATATATGAGCAGTTCTTC	CASSFSEIYEQFF
many	TRBV20-1	NA	TRBJ1-5	TGCAGTGCTAGAGTAAGCGCAAATAATCAGCCCCAGCATTTT	CSARVSANNQPQHF
many	TRBV12-3/TRBV12-4	NA	TRBJ1-2	TGTGCCAGCAGCCCGCTAGGTTATGGCTACACCTTC	CASSPLGYGYTF